The subject of this entry is one T cell receptor (beta chain). The data were taken from a study of blood T cell repertoires in COVID-19. Across the study: Some COVID-19 samples were acute and others convalescent; all came from the United States, Italy and Spain. T cells, B-cell-depleted T cells, or PBMCs supplied cDNA or gDNA.

In the study's own analysis: Cell counts per sample came from amplifying reference gene primers. The assay was immunoSEQ multiplex PCR, and TCRdb's table has in-frame clones only and misses some. The DNA gave D and trimming, while V, J and clone size come from that table. This sample has approximately 92,000 clones, with roughly 75% found just once. The CDR3 extends over 13 amino acids. The V end was cut by 1 base, the J end by 2 bases, with 6 bases between. The V gene's germline CDR1 is SGHTA and CDR2 FQGNSA. This TCR came from a man aged 50 or older who had recovered from COVID-19. The sequencing input was peripheral blood. The chain joins TRBV7-2 to TRBJ2-7, with a weak D call TRBD2 (5 bases). The CDR3 is CASSLVRAYEQYF. The CDR3 nucleotides read TGTGCCAGCAGCTTAGTGAGGGCCTACGAGCAGTACTTC.